This T cell receptor beta chain was found in a study of blood T cells in healthy people across ages. Through a sample-barcoded 5' primer and a J-beta primer mix, a second PCR was run for roughly 6 to 11 cycles. MiXCR, applied by TCRdb to the 5' RACE reads, yields one record per CDR3 protein. Of 750,000 or so distinct CDR3 sequences listed, approximately 25% are singletons. V dropped 0 bases and J dropped 12; count of bases not matched to a gene: 11. Germline V gene lookup returns CDR1 DFQATT and CDR2 SNEGSKA (reference sequence). The CDR3 consists of 15 residues. The data also belong to a second study, concerning T cells of mothers and their children.

The J gene is TRBJ2-1, the V gene TRBV20-1, with 10 bases lining up with TRBD1. Sequencing was performed on blood. The TCR sequence derives from a boy younger than 18 in good health. The CDR3 sequence is CSARDLGTGDTGQFF. The DNA of the CDR3 is TGCAGTGCTAGAGATCTTGGGACAGGGGACACCGGGCAGTTCTTC.